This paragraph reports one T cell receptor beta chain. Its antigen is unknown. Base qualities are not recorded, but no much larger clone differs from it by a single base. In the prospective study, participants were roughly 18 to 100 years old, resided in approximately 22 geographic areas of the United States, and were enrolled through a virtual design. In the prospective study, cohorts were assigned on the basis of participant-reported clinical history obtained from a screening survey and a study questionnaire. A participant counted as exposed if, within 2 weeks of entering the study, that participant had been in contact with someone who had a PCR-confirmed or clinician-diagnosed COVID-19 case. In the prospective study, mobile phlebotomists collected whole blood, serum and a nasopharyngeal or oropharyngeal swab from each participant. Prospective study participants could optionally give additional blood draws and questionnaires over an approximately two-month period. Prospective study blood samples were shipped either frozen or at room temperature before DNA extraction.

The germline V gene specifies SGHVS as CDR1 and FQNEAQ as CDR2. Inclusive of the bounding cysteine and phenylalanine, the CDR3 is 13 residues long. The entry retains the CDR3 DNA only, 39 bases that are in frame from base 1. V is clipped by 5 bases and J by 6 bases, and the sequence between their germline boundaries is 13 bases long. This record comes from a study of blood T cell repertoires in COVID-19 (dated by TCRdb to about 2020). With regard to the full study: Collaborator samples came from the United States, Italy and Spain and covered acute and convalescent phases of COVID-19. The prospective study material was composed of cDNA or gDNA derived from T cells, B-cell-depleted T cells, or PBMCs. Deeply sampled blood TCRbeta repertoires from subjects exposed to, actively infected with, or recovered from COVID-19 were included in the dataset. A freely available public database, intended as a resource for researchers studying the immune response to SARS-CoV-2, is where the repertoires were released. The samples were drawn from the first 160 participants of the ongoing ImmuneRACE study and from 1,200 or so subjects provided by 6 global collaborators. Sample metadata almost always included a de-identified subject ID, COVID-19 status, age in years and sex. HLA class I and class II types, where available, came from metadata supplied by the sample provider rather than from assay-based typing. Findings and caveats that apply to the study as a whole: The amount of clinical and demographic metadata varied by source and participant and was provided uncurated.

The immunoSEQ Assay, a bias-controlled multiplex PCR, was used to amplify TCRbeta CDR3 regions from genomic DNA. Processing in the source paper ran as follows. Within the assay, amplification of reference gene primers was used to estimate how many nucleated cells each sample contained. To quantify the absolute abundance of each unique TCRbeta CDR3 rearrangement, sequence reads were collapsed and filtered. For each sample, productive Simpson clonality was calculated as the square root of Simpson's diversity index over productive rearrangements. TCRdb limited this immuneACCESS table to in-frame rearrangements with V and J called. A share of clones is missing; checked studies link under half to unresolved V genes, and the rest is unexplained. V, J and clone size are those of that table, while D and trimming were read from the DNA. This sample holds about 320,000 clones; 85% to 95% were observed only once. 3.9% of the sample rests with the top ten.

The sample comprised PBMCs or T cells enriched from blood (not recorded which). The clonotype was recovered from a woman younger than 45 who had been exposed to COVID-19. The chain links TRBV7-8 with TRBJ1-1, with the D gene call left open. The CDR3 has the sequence CASSQTEGPEAFF. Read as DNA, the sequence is TGTGCCAGCAGCCAAACGGAGGGTCCTGAAGCTTTCTTT.